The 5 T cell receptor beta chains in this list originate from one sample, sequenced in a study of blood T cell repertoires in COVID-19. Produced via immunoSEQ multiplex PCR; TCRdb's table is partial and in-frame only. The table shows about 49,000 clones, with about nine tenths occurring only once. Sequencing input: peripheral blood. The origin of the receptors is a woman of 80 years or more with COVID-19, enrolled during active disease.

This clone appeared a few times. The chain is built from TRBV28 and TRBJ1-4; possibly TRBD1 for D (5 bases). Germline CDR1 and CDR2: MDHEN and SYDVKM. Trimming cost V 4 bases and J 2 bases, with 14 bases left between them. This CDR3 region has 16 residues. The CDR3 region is CASSSLGGRTNEKLFF. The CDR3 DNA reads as TGTGCCAGCAGTTCCCTCGGGGGGAGGACTAATGAAAAACTGTTTTTT.

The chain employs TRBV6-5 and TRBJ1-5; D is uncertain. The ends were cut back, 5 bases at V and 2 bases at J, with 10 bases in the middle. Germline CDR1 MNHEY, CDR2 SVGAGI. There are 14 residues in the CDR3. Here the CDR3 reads CASSHQEGNQPQHF. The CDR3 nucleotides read TGTGCCAGCAGTCATCAGGAAGGCAATCAGCCCCAGCATTTT.

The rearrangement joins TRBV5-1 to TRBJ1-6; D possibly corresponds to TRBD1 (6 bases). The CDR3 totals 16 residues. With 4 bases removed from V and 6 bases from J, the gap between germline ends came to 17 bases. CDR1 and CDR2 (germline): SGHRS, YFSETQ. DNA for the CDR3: TGCGCCAGCAGCCCGAACCAAAGGGGGAGTAATTCACCCCTCCACTTT. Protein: CASSPNQRGSNSPLHF.

This CDR3 is CASSLGQGDGYTF. The CDR3 DNA sequence: TGTGCCAGCTCTCTCGGACAGGGAGATGGCTACACCTTC. V and J are TRBV18 and TRBJ1-2, with 8 bases aligning to TRBD1. The CDR3 covers 13 residues. The V gene end was trimmed by 6 bases and the J gene end by 6 bases; junction bases not matched to a gene: 6. Germline V gene data show CDR1 as KGHSH and CDR2 as LQKENI. Looking up the rest from reference TRBV18 and TRBJ1-2 gives the full variable domain: NAGVMQNPRHLVRRRGQEARLRCSPMKGHSHVYWYRQLPEEGLKFMVYLQKENIIDESGMPKERFSAEFPKEGPSILRIQQVVRGDSAAYFCASSLGQGDGYTFGSGTRLTVV.

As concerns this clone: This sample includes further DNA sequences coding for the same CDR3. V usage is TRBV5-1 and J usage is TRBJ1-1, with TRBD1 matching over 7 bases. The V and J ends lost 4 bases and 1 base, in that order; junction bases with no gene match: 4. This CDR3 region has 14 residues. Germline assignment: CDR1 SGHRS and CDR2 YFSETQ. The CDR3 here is CASSTRQGNTEAFF. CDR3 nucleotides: TGCGCCAGCAGCACCCGACAGGGGAACACTGAAGCTTTCTTT.